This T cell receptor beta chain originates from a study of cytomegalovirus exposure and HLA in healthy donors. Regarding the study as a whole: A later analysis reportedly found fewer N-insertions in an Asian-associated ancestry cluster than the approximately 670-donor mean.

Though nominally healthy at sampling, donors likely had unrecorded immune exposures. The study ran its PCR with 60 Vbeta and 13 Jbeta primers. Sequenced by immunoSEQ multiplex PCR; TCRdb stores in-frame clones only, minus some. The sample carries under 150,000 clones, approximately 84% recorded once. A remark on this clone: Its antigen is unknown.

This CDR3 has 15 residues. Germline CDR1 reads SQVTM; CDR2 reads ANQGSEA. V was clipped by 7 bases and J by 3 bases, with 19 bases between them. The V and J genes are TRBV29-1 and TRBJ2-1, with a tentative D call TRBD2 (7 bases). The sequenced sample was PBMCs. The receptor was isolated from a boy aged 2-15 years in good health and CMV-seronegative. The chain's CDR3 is CSARGGSLNYNEQFF. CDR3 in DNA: TGCAGCGCTCGCGGGGGCAGTCTAAACTACAATGAGCAGTTCTTC.